Listed below are T cell receptor beta chains from one sample, sequenced in a study of early stage breast cancer tumors. Produced via immunoSEQ multiplex PCR; TCRdb's table is partial and in-frame only. The sample lists 55,000 to 70,000 clones, more than 70% occurring once. Sequencing was carried out using blood. Receptor source: a person between 35 and 49 years old with breast cancer. Each CDR3 is given with its conserved first and last residue. The D gene is left open where the match is weak. A clone size is listed for some rows: how often the clone was seen (once, few, many), or a class if it is expanded.

>NA|TRBJ2-7|TRBV7-8|TRBD1|12
TGTGCCAGCAGCGGACAGGGTAACGAGCAGTACTTC
CASSGQGNEQYF
>NA|TRBJ2-3|TRBV9|TRBD2|17
TGTGCCAGCAGCGTAGGAACCGCGGGAGGCCCCCAGGATACGCAGTATTTT
CASSVGTAGGPQDTQYF
>NA|TRBJ2-1|TRBV6-4|TRBD1|14
TGTGCCAGCAGTTTGGGACAGGGGAGAGGTGAGCAGTTCTTC
CASSLGQGRGEQFF
>few|TRBJ1-1|TRBV18|NA|15
TGTGCCAGCTCACCAGGACAGACTTCCAACACTGAAGCTTTCTTT
CASSPGQTSNTEAFF
>NA|TRBJ2-5|TRBV4-1|NA|15
TGCGCCAGCAGCCAAAATCCAAGCCCCCAAGAGACCCAGTACTTC
CASSQNPSPQETQYF
>once|TRBJ2-7|TRBV14|NA|14
TGTGCCAGCAGCCTACGAGGGGGTCGCTACGAGCAGTACTTC
CASSLRGGRYEQYF
>once|TRBJ1-2|TRBV2|NA|11
TGTGCCAGCAGAGCACTCTGGGGCTACACCTTC
CASRALWGYTF
>NA|TRBJ1-5|TRBV29-1|TRBD1|14
TGCAGCGCCGCCGGACAGGATAGCAATCAGCCCCAGCATTTT
CSAAGQDSNQPQHF
>few|TRBJ1-5|TRBV19|NA|14
TGTGCCAGTAGTTCGGTCCCACGCCTGGAGCCCCAGCATTTT
CASSSVPRLEPQHF
>once|TRBJ1-1|TRBV6-1|TRBD1|13
TGTGCCAGCAGAGGGGGACAGCCATTTGAAGCTTTCTTT
CASRGGQPFEAFF
>NA|TRBJ1-1|TRBV5-1|NA|15
TGCGCCAGCAGCTTGGTTGGGGCTGGGGACACTGAAGCTTTCTTT
CASSLVGAGDTEAFF
>NA|TRBJ1-4|TRBV7-6|NA|16
TGTGCCAGCAGCTCCTTCGGGGGGGCAACTAATGAAAAACTGTTTTTT
CASSSFGGATNEKLFF
>NA|TRBJ1-2|TRBV9|TRBD1|12
TGTGCCAGCAGCCTAAGACAGGGTGGCTACACCTTC
CASSLRQGGYTF